This TCR beta chain was recovered during a study of cytomegalovirus exposure and HLA in healthy donors. Both 60 Vbeta primers and 13 Jbeta primers went into the PCR. Libraries were prepared by immunoSEQ multiplex PCR; TCRdb keeps only in-frame clonotypes and omits some of them. Found here are about 130,000 clones, less than 80% of them singletons; the top ten hold less than 5%. Study observations and caveats: Associated with cytomegalovirus, according to the listing, were 164 TCR beta chains.

Details on this clone: Its specificity is not known.

The CDR3 is 12 amino acids. J gave up 15 bases and V 5 bases, and 9 bases lay outside the gene matches. The germline V gene has CDR1 SGHTA and CDR2 FQGNSA. Material: PBMCs. The receptor was derived from a young man in good health and CMV-seronegative. The gene calls are TRBV7-2 and TRBJ2-1, with 8 bases aligning to TRBD1. The CDR3 region has the DNA TGTGCCAGCAGCCCCGGACAGGGCAGGCGGTTCTTC. Protein sequence: CASSPGQGRRFF.